A selection of T cell receptor beta chains follows, all from one sample in a study of T-cell reconstitution after alpha-beta-depleted transplantation in children. Each CDR3 protein is one row after TCRdb ran MiXCR on the PCR reads. The table lists some 240,000 distinct CDR3 sequences, about 11% of them singletons. The sample here was PBMCs from the stem cell graft donor, taken from the stem cell graft. The receptors originated from a human donor who donated a stem cell graft to a child with acute lymphoblastic leukemia. CDR3s include the opening cysteine and the closing phenylalanine or tryptophan. D genes are given only for firm matches. Expanded clones are given a class, and other clones once, few, many or no size at all.

CDR3aa | CDR3nt | v_gene | d_gene | abundance | j_gene
CASSFAVSYEQYF | TGTGCCAGCAGCTTCGCTGTTTCCTACGAGCAGTACTTC | TRBV7-2 | NA | many | TRBJ2-7
CASSQGGHEQYF | TGTGCCAGCAGTCAAGGGGGTCACGAGCAGTACTTC | TRBV12-3/TRBV12-4 | NA | many | TRBJ2-7
CASSLILDRMIDQPQHF | TGTGCCAGCAGTTTAATTTTAGATAGGATGATCGATCAGCCCCAGCATTTT | TRBV12-3/TRBV12-4 | NA | many | TRBJ1-5
CAISESGGYEQYF | TGTGCCATCAGTGAGTCGGGGGGGTACGAGCAGTACTTC | TRBV10-3 | TRBD2 | many | TRBJ2-7
CASSGGLAGGPDEQFF | TGTGCCAGCAGTGGAGGACTAGCGGGAGGGCCGGATGAGCAGTTCTTC | TRBV2 | TRBD2 | many | TRBJ2-1
CASSRGQSTYYEQYF | TGCGCCAGCAGCCGGGGACAGTCGACTTACTACGAGCAGTACTTC | TRBV5-1 | TRBD1 | many | TRBJ2-7
CASSWGDGKEQYF | TGTGCCAGCAGCTGGGGAGATGGGAAAGAGCAGTACTTC | TRBV5-6 | NA | medium-sized | TRBJ2-7
CASSPPSGNTEAFF | TGTGCCAGCTCACCACCGTCAGGGAACACTGAAGCTTTCTTT | TRBV18 | NA | NA | TRBJ1-1
CSARPQHGTNSPLHF | TGCAGTGCTAGGCCACAACACGGAACTAATTCACCCCTCCACTTT | TRBV20-1 | NA | many | TRBJ1-6
CASSQGSRGASGANVLTF | TGTGCCAGCAGCCAAGGTTCCCGAGGGGCCTCTGGGGCCAACGTCCTGACTTTC | TRBV4-2 | NA | many | TRBJ2-6
CASRPAAGGTEAFF | TGTGCCAGCAGACCCGCAGCGGGGGGCACTGAAGCTTTCTTT | TRBV7-2 | NA | many | TRBJ1-1
CASVQGLNTEAFF | TGTGCCAGCGTACAGGGGTTGAACACTGAAGCTTTCTTT | TRBV19 | TRBD1 | NA | TRBJ1-1
CASTRAHGSTDTQYF | TGTGCCAGTACCCGGGCACACGGAAGCACAGATACGCAGTATTTT | TRBV19 | NA | NA | TRBJ2-3
CASSYERGLVPEQYF | TGTGCCAGCAGTTACGAAAGAGGCCTAGTCCCCGAGCAGTACTTC | TRBV6-5 | NA | many | TRBJ2-7
CASRRSSEGGSYNEQFF | TGTGCCAGCAGAAGATCCTCGGAGGGCGGCTCCTACAATGAGCAGTTCTTC | TRBV9 | NA | many | TRBJ2-1
CASSLGLSWAAAQNEQYF | TGTGCCAGCAGCTTGGGTCTCTCTTGGGCGGCCGCTCAGAACGAGCAGTACTTC | TRBV7-9 | NA | NA | TRBJ2-7
CASGGTHGYTF | TGTGCCAGCGGGGGGACACATGGCTACACCTTC | TRBV9 | NA | NA | TRBJ1-2
CASSKGSSYNSPLHF | TGTGCCAGCAGTAAGGGGAGCTCCTATAATTCACCCCTCCACTTT | TRBV6-1 | NA | many | TRBJ1-6
CASSRIEGNTIYF | TGTGCCAGCAGCCGTATTGAGGGAAACACCATATATTTT | TRBV7-9 | NA | many | TRBJ1-3
CASRATSGVYNEQFF | TGCGCCAGCCGGGCTACTAGCGGGGTCTACAATGAGCAGTTCTTC | TRBV5-1 | TRBD2 | NA | TRBJ2-1
CASSLVSSGGSYEQYF | TGTGCCAGCAGCTTAGTATCCAGCGGGGGCTCCTACGAGCAGTACTTC | TRBV7-8 | TRBD2 | many | TRBJ2-7
CASSVRDGKGGDQYF | TGTGCCAGCAGCGTCCGGGACGGCAAAGGGGGGGACCAGTACTTC | TRBV9 | NA | many | TRBJ2-5